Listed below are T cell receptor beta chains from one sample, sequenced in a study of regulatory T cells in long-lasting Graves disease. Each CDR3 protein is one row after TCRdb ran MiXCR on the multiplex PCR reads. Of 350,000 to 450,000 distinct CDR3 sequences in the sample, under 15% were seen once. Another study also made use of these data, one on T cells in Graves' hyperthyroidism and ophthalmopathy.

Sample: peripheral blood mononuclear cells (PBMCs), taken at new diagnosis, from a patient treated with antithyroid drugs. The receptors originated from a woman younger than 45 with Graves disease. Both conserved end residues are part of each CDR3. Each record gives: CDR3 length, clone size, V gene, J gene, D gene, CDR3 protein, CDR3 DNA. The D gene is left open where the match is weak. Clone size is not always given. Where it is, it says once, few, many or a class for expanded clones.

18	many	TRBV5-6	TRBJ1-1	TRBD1	CASSLDAGQGILNTEAFF	TGTGCCAGCAGCTTGGACGCGGGACAGGGGATTTTGAACACTGAAGCTTTCTTT
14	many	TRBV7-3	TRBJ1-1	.	CASSPGTWNTEAFF	TGTGCCAGCAGCCCCGGGACATGGAACACTGAAGCTTTCTTT
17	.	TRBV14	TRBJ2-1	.	CASSRGTGLRSYNEQFF	TGTGCCAGCAGCCGAGGGACGGGCCTCCGCTCCTACAATGAGCAGTTCTTC
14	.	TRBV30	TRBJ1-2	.	CAWSGPPGPGGYTF	TGTGCCTGGAGTGGTCCACCGGGACCTGGTGGCTACACCTTC
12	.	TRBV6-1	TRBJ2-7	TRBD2	CASSGVAGEQYF	TGTGCCAGCAGTGGGGTAGCGGGCGAGCAGTACTTC
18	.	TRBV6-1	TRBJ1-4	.	CASSEALVGGATNEKLLF	TGTGCCAGCAGTGAAGCCTTGGTGGGGGGAGCAACTAATGAAAAACTGCTTTTT
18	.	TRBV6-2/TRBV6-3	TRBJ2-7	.	CASKYQGALREGTYEQYF	TGTGCCAGCAAGTACCAGGGGGCTTTACGGGAGGGGACCTACGAGCAGTACTTC
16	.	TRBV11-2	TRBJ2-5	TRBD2	CASSQEPGLAEETQYF	TGTGCCAGCAGCCAGGAGCCGGGACTAGCGGAAGAGACCCAGTACTTC
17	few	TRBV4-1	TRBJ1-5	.	CASSQGISGTGNQPQHF	TGCGCCAGCAGCCAAGGTATCTCTGGGACCGGCAATCAGCCCCAGCATTTT
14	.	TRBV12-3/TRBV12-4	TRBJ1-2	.	CASSMIMGAGGYTF	TGTGCCAGCAGCATGATTATGGGGGCGGGAGGCTACACCTTC
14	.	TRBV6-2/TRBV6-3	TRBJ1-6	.	CASSAGSKNSPLHF	TGTGCCAGCAGTGCCGGGAGCAAGAATTCACCCCTCCACTTT
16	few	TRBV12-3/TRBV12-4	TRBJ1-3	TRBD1	CASSQRTGLSGNTIYF	TGTGCCAGCAGTCAAAGGACAGGGTTGTCTGGAAACACCATATATTTT
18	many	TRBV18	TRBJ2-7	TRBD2	CASSAYAVASGSSYEQYF	TGTGCCAGCTCGGCTTACGCGGTTGCTAGCGGGAGCTCCTACGAGCAGTACTTC
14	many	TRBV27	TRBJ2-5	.	CASSFRSGQETQYF	TGTGCCAGCAGTTTTAGAAGCGGCCAAGAGACCCAGTACTTC
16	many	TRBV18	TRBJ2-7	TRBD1	CASSPPGDRRRIEQYF	TGTGCCAGCTCACCACCTGGGGACAGGCGAAGAATCGAGCAGTACTTC
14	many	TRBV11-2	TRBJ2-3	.	CASSLGLETDTQYF	TGTGCCAGCAGCTTAGGACTAGAAACAGATACGCAGTATTTT
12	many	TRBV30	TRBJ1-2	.	CAWSVSGNGYTF	TGTGCCTGGAGTGTATCGGGAAATGGCTACACCTTC